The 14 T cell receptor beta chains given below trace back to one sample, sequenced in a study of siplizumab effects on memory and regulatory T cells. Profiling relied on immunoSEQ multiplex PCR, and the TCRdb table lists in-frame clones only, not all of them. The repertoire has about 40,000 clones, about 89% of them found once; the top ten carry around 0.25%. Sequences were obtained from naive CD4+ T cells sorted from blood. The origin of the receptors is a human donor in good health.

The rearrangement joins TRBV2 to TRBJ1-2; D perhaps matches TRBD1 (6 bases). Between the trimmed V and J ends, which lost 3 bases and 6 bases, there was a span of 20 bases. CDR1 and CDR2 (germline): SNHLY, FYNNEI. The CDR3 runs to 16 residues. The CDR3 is CASSDIEQGSKDGYTF. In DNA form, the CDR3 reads TGTGCCAGCAGTGATATTGAACAGGGCAGTAAGGATGGCTACACCTTC.

DNA for the CDR3: TGTGCCAGTAGTCCCGGGACAGCGAACACCGGGGAGCTGTTTTTT. Encoded protein: CASSPGTANTGELFF. The chain uses TRBV19 and TRBJ2-2; 7 nucleotides align to TRBD1. The CDR3 spans 15 residues. V lost 5 bases and J lost 0; bases outside the gene matches: 3. CDR1 is LNHDA, CDR2 SQIVND, per germline (reference sequence).

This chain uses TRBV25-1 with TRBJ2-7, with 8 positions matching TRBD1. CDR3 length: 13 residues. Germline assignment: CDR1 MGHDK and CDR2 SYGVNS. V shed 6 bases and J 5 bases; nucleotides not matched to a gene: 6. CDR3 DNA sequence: TGTGCCAGCAGATGGCAGGGGGCTAACGAGCAGTACTTC. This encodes CASRWQGANEQYF.

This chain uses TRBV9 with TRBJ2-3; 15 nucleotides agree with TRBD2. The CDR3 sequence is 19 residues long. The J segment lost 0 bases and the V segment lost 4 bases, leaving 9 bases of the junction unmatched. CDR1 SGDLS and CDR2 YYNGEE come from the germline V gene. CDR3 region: CASSTPGLAGGLSTDTQYF. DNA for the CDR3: TGTGCCAGCAGCACTCCGGGACTAGCGGGGGGCCTAAGCACAGATACGCAGTATTTT.

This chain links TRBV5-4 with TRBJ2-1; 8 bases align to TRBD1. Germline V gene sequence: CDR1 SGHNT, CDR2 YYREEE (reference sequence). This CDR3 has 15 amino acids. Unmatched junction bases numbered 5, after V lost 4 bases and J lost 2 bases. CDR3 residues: CASSAGTGAYNEQFF. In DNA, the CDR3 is TGTGCCAGCAGCGCCGGGACAGGAGCCTACAATGAGCAGTTCTTC.

This CDR3 is CASSLVGHFATNEKLFF. In nucleotides, the CDR3 is TGTGCCAGCAGCTTGGTAGGACACTTTGCAACTAATGAAAAACTGTTTTTT. The V gene is TRBV5-5, the J gene TRBJ1-4; a weak D match, TRBD1 (5 bases). V lost 0 bases to trimming and J lost 0 bases, with 12 bases between them. This CDR3 contains 17 residues. Per germline, CDR1 SGHKS and CDR2 YYEKEE (reference sequence).

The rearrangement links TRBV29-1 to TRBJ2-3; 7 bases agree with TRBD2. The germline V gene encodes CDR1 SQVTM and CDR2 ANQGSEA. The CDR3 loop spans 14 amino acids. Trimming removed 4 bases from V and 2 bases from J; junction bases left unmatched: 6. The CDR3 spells CSVVGEGTTDTQYF. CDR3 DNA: TGCAGCGTTGTCGGGGAGGGCACCACAGATACGCAGTATTTT.

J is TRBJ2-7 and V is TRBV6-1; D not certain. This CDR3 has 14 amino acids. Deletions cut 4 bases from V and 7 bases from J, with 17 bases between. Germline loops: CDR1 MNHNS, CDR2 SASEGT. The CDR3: CASSANGLPREQYF. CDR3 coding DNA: TGTGCCAGCAGTGCAAACGGCCTTCCCAGGGAGCAGTACTTC.

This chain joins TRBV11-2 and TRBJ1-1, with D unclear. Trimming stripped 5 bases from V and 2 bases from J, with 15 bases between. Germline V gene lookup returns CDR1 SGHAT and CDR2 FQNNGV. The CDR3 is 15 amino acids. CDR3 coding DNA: TGTGCCAGCAGCCCCTCCCGAGGGCTAAACACTGAAGCTTTCTTT. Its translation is CASSPSRGLNTEAFF.

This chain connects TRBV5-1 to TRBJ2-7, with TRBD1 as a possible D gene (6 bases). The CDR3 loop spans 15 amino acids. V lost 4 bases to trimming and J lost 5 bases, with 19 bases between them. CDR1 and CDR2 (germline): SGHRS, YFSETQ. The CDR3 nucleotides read TGCGCCAGCAGCACCGAACCGATACAGGGCCACGAGCAGTACTTC. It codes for CASSTEPIQGHEQYF.

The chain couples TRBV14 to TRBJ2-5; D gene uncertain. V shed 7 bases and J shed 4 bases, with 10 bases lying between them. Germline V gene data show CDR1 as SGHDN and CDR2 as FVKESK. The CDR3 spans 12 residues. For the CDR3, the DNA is TGTGCCAGCAAGCAGTGGGGAGAGACCCAGTACTTC. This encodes CASKQWGETQYF.

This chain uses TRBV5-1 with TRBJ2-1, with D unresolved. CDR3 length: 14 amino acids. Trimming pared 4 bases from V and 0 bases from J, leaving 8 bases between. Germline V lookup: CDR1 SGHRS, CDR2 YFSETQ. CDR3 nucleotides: TGCGCCAGCAGCCTGGGAAGCTCCTACAATGAGCAGTTCTTC. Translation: CASSLGSSYNEQFF.

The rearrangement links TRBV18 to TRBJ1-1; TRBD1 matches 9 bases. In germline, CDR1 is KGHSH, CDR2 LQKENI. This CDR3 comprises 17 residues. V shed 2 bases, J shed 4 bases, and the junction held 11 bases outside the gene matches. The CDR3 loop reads CASSPNSIDRGTTEAFF. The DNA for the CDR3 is TGTGCCAGCTCACCAAATTCTATCGACAGGGGGACCACTGAAGCTTTCTTT.

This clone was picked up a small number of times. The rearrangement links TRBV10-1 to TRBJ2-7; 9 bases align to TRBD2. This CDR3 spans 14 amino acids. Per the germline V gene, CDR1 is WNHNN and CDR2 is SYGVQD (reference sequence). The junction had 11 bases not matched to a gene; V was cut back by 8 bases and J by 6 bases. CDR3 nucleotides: TGCGCCAGCCGGGGACTAGCCGGGTACTGCGAGCAGTACTTC. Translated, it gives CASRGLAGYCEQYF.